This T cell receptor (beta chain) appears in the sequencing data of a study of blood T cells in healthy people across ages. Through a sample-barcoded 5' primer and a J-beta primer mix, a second PCR was run for roughly 6 to 12 cycles. TCRdb re-derived calls from the 5' RACE reads in MiXCR, one entry per CDR3 protein. The sample includes 550,000 to 750,000 distinct CDR3 sequences, approximately 21% of them seen just once. The CDR3 length is 16 residues. The ends were cut back, 7 bases at V and 0 bases at J, with 19 bases in the middle. The germline CDR1 and CDR2 sequences are MNHEY and SVGEGT. The sample comprised blood. This TCR was sampled from a man between 70 and 80 years old in good health. The chain joins TRBV6-2 or TRBV6-3 to TRBJ2-7, with D maybe TRBD1 (5 bases). The CDR3 reads CASTPGPGIPSYEQYF. The CDR3 DNA is TGTGCCAGCACACCCGGTCCAGGGATACCCTCCTACGAGCAGTACTTC.